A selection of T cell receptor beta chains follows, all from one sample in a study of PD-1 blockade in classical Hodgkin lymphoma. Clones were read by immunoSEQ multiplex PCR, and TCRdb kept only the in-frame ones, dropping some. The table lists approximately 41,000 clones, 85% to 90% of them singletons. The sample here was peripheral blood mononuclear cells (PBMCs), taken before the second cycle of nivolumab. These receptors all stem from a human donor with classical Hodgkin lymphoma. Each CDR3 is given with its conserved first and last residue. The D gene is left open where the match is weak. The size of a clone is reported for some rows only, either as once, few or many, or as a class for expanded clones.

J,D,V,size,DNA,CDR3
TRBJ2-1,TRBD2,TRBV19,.,TGTGCCAGTAGTATGGGGGGACTAGCCGTAACTGAGCAGTTCTTC,CASSMGGLAVTEQFF
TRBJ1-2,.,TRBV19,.,TGTGCCAGTAGTATGCTCGCCAGGGCAAATGGCTACACCTTC,CASSMLARANGYTF
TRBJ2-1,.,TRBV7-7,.,TGTGCTAGCAGCCGGGGCCCTAGGAACAATGAGCAGTTCTTC,CASSRGPRNNEQFF
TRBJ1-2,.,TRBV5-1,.,TGCGCCAGCAGCTTGGATGAAGGGGTGTATGGCTACACCTTC,CASSLDEGVYGYTF
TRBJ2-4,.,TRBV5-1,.,TGCGCCAGCAGACCCGATCGGGGCTCACTAGACATTCAGTACTTC,CASRPDRGSLDIQYF
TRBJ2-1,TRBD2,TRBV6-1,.,TGTGCCAGTATAGCGGGGGGGTTGAATGAGCAGTTCTTC,CASIAGGLNEQFF
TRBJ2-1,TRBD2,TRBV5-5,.,TGTGCCAGCAGCCCGACTAGCGGAAACAATGAGCAGTTCTTC,CASSPTSGNNEQFF
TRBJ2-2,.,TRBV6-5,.,TGTGCCAGCAGCACAGGGACATCGAACACCGGGGAGCTGTTTTTT,CASSTGTSNTGELFF
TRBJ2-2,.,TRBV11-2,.,TGTGCCAGCAGCCGGAACACCGGGGAGCTGTTTTTT,CASSRNTGELFF
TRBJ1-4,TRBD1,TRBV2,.,TGTGCCAGCAGGGGGACAGGGGAGGGTGAAAAACTGTTTTTT,CASRGTGEGEKLFF
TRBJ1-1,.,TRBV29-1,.,TGCAGCGTTGAAGACCTGGGGGAGAACACTGAAGCTTTCTTT,CSVEDLGENTEAFF
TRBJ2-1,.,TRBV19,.,TGTGCCAGTAGTATATGGCGCCAGGTGACCTACAATGAGCAGTTCTTC,CASSIWRQVTYNEQFF
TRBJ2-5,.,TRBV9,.,TGTGCCAGCAGCGTGGTGGGAGAGACCCAGTACTTC,CASSVVGETQYF
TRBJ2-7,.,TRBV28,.,TGTGCCAGCAGTGACTACTACGAGCAGTACTTC,CASSDYYEQYF
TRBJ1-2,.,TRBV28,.,TGTGCCAGCAGGACGGTGCAGGGCTATGGCTACACCTTC,CASRTVQGYGYTF
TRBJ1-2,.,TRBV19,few,TGTGCCAGTGGCCGCGGGGACTATGGCTACACCTTC,CASGRGDYGYTF
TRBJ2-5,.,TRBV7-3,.,TGTGCCAGCAGCTTGAAGTACCAAGAGACCCAGTACTTC,CASSLKYQETQYF
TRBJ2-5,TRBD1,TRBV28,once,TGTGCCAGCAGGCTACAGGGGGCCCAGTACTTC,CASRLQGAQYF
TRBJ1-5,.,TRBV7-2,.,TGTGCCAGCAGCTTATCCGGGGCACGCAATCAGCCCCAGCATTTT,CASSLSGARNQPQHF
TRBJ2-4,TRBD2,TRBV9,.,TGTGCCAGCAGCGTAGGTAGGGGGACTAGCGGGGACCGACGAGCCAAAAACATTCAGTACTTC,CASSVGRGTSGDRRAKNIQYF
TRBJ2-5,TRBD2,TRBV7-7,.,TGTGCTAGCAGCTTAGCGGCTAGCGGGGGCGGGACCCAGTACTTC,CASSLAASGGGTQYF
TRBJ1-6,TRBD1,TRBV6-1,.,TGTGCCAGCAGTGACCCCGGGACAGGGGGCTCCTATAATTCACCCCTCCACTTT,CASSDPGTGGSYNSPLHF
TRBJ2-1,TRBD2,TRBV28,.,TGTGCCAGCAGTTCAACCTTTTCCGGGACTACAAATGAGCAGTTCTTC,CASSSTFSGTTNEQFF
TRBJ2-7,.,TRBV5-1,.,TGCGCCAGCAGCTTGGAGGGCCCCGGCCCCGGCTACGAGCAGTACTTC,CASSLEGPGPGYEQYF
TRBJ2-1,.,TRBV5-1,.,TGCGCCAGCAGCTTGGTGTCTAGTCGGGCTCAGGAGCAGTTCTTC,CASSLVSSRAQEQFF
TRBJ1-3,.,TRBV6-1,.,TGTGCCAGCACTAGGAGCTCCGGAAACACCATATATTTT,CASTRSSGNTIYF
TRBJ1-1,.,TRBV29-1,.,TGCAGCGTTGGGGGGGGCACTGAAGCTTTCTTT,CSVGGGTEAFF
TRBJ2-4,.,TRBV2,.,TGTGCCAGCAGTAAGACGGTAACCAAAAACATTCAGTACTTC,CASSKTVTKNIQYF
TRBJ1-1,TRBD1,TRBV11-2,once,TGTGCCAGCAGCTCTAGGACAGGGACTAAGAACACTGAAGCTTTCTTT,CASSSRTGTKNTEAFF
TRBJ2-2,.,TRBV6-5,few,TGTGCCAGCAGTTACACAGGAGTTACCGGGGAGCTGTTTTTT,CASSYTGVTGELFF
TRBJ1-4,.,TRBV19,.,TGTGCCAGTAGTATTGGACTCATTAATGAAAAACTGTTTTTT,CASSIGLINEKLFF
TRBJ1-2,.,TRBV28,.,TGTGCCAGCAGCGCCACAGGAGACTATGGCTACACCTTC,CASSATGDYGYTF